A single sample is the source of the 16 T cell receptor beta chains below, sequenced in a study of T cell changes during pregnancy in multiple sclerosis. TCRdb keeps only in-frame clones here, not all; method: immunoSEQ multiplex PCR. This sample yields 65,000 to 95,000 clones, of which under 95% are seen a single time; 2% to 3% belongs to the top ten. The starting material was peripheral blood, obtained after pregnancy. These receptor sequences come from a female donor in good health, enrolled as a control in a pregnancy study.

This chain links TRBV2 with TRBJ2-3, with TRBD2 identical over 16 bases. After removal of 2 bases from V and 4 bases from J, the junction contained 6 bases not matched to a gene. Germline CDR1 reads SNHLY; CDR2 reads FYNNEI. This CDR3 has 18 amino acids. DNA for the CDR3: TGTGCCAGCAGTGAATGGGGGACTAGCGGGGGGGCTGCAGATACGCAGTATTTT. It is translated as CASSEWGTSGGAADTQYF.

The rearrangement links TRBV19 to TRBJ2-2; D might be TRBD1 (6 bases). Trimming left V 2 bases short and J 8 bases short, with 12 bases between. Germline values: CDR1 LNHDA, CDR2 SQIVND (reference sequence). This CDR3 spans 14 amino acids. The CDR3 sequence is CASSIRQVGGELFF. Written as DNA, the CDR3 is TGTGCCAGTAGTATACGACAGGTCGGAGGGGAGCTGTTTTTT. Based on the CDR3 plus reference TRBV19 and TRBJ2-2, the full variable domain is DGGITQSPKYLFRKEGQNVTLSCEQNLNHDAMYWYRQDPGQGLRLIYYSQIVNDFQKGDIAEGYSVSREKKESFPLTVTSAQKNPTAFYLCASSIRQVGGELFFGEGSRLTVL.

The chain links TRBV11-3 to TRBJ2-7; D perhaps matches TRBD1 (6 bases). Germline values: CDR1 SGHNT, CDR2 YENEEA. This CDR3 has 20 residues. Trimming took off 4 bases at V and 6 bases at J, with 34 bases between the two ends. The CDR3 nucleotides are TGTGCCAGCAGCTCCTTCGACCCCCCTGGACAGCCTTTCAGAGATACCGAGCAGTACTTC. Protein product: CASSSFDPPGQPFRDTEQYF.

The V and J genes are TRBV5-4 and TRBJ2-7; 7 nucleotides line up with TRBD1. The length of the CDR3 is 15 residues. Germline lookup yields CDR1 SGHNT and CDR2 YYREEE (reference sequence). Trimming removed 0 bases from V and 3 bases from J; junction bases left unmatched: 6. The chain's CDR3 is CASSLGGQIYYEQYF. The CDR3 DNA sequence: TGTGCCAGCAGCTTGGGGGGACAGATATACTACGAGCAGTACTTC.

The V gene is TRBV9, the J gene TRBJ2-1, with 11 bases identical to TRBD2. The CDR3 covers 14 residues. The germline CDR1 and CDR2 sequences are SGDLS and YYNGEE. V trimming: 4 bases; J trimming: 9 bases; junction bases outside the gene matches: 6. The CDR3 nucleotides are TGTGCCAGCAGCCCTAGACTAGCGGGAAGTGAGCAGTTCTTC. Its translation: CASSPRLAGSEQFF.

The chain joins TRBV11-1 to TRBJ1-2, with 8 bases lining up with TRBD1. CDR1 is SGHAT and CDR2 is FQDESV in the germline V gene (reference sequence). The CDR3 has 12 residues. V lost 5 bases to trimming and J lost 8 bases; unmatched junction nucleotides: 4. The CDR3 loop reads CASSLRGRGYTF. CDR3 DNA sequence: TGTGCCAGCAGCCTCAGGGGGCGAGGCTACACCTTC.

The rearrangement links TRBV4-3 to TRBJ2-1, with 13 bases lining up with TRBD2. Looked up from germline, CDR1 is LGHNA and CDR2 is YSLEER. The CDR3 extends over 16 amino acids. V was pared by 1 base and J by 7 bases, with 4 bases of the junction left unmatched. The CDR3 DNA reads as TGCGCCAGCAGCCAAGGGACTAGCGGGAGTTCGAATGAGCAGTTCTTC. Translated, it gives CASSQGTSGSSNEQFF.

This clone was counted only a few times. CDR3 in amino acids: CASSVTQGGAWAFF. In DNA, the CDR3 is TGCGCCAGCAGTGTGACCCAGGGGGGTGCATGGGCTTTCTTT. The chain uses TRBV10-2 and TRBJ1-1, with TRBD1 matching 7 bases. The CDR3 extends over 14 amino acids. Germline lookup yields CDR1 WSHSY and CDR2 SAAADI. V lost 4 bases to trimming and J lost 11 bases; unmatched junction nucleotides: 13.

The gene calls are TRBV5-6 and TRBJ2-5; 8 positions match TRBD1. J was trimmed by 6 bases and V by 4 bases; bases with no gene match: 8. Germline CDR1 SGHDT, CDR2 YYEEEE. This CDR3 has 14 residues. As DNA, the CDR3 is TGTGCCAGCAGCGGTAGACAGGGGAGGAAGACCCAGTACTTC. Its protein is CASSGRQGRKTQYF.

J is TRBJ2-5 and V is TRBV4-3, with 9 nucleotides matching TRBD1. This CDR3 region has 15 residues. Germline V lookup: CDR1 LGHNA, CDR2 YSLEER. V lost 6 bases, J lost 6 bases, and 11 bases stayed unmatched. CDR3 nucleotide sequence: TGCGCCAGCAGTGTTAGAGGGACAGGGCAGCAGACCCAGTACTTC. Residues: CASSVRGTGQQTQYF.

The rearrangement links TRBV5-6 to TRBJ2-3; a weak D match, TRBD1 (6 bases). V was trimmed by 4 bases and J by 4 bases, leaving 10 bases between them. The CDR3 is 13 amino acids. Germline V gene data show CDR1 as SGHDT and CDR2 as YYEEEE. The CDR3 reads CASSRDNSDTQYF. CDR3 sequence (DNA): TGTGCCAGCAGCCGGGACAATTCAGATACGCAGTATTTT.

The gene calls are TRBV19 and TRBJ2-5; D is perhaps TRBD1 (5 bases). CDR1 and CDR2 from the germline V gene are LNHDA and SQIVND (reference sequence). The length of the CDR3 is 14 residues. V shed 9 bases and J shed 9 bases, with 23 bases lying between them. CDR3 sequence reads: CASSTPDGQGAQYF. CDR3 in DNA: TGTGCCAGCAGCACCCCTGACGGACAAGGGGCCCAGTACTTC.

The chain couples TRBV9 to TRBJ1-1; D gene unclear. V was pared by 4 bases and J by 5 bases, with 18 bases between. The germline V gene encodes CDR1 SGDLS and CDR2 YYNGEE. The CDR3 contains 15 residues. Written as DNA, the CDR3 is TGTGCCAGCAGCCTAACAGATGCGTTTAGTACTGAAGCTTTCTTT. Encoded protein: CASSLTDAFSTEAFF.

J is TRBJ2-2 and V is TRBV5-1; tentative D call: TRBD2 (6 bases). The CDR3 sequence is 17 residues long. Trimming removed 0 bases from V and 0 bases from J, with 12 bases in between. Germline V CDR1 and CDR2: SGHRS, YFSETQ. The CDR3 here is CASSLEAGRSNTGELFF. The CDR3, as DNA: TGCGCCAGCAGCTTGGAGGCGGGGAGGTCGAACACCGGGGAGCTGTTTTTT.

This chain connects TRBV19 to TRBJ1-1, with D uncertain. This CDR3 spans 14 amino acids. V lost 6 bases, J lost 6 bases, and 17 bases lay in between. CDR1 and CDR2 (germline): LNHDA, SQIVND (reference sequence). The CDR3 nucleotides read TGTGCCAGTAGCCCGAGCTCGGGAGGGCCTGAAGCTTTCTTT. This gives the protein CASSPSSGGPEAFF.

This chain uses TRBV23-1 with TRBJ2-5; TRBD1 might be the D (5 bases). TRBV23-1 is an ORF, with its function uncertain. V was clipped by 8 bases and J by 4 bases, with 5 bases between them. The CDR3 runs 10 residues. DNA for the CDR3: TGCGCCAGCCAGGGAGAGACCCAGTACTTC. Translated: CASQGETQYF.